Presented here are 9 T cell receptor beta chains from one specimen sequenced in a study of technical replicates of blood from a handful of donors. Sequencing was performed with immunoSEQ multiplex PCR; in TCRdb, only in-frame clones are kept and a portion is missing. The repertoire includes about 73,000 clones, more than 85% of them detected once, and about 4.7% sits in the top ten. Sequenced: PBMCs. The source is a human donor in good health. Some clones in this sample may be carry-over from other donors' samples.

The DNA of the CDR3 is TGTGCCAGCAGGGTATGGCAGGGGGGAACTGAAGCTTTCTTT. It encodes CASRVWQGGTEAFF. The rearrangement links TRBV6-5 to TRBJ1-1, with TRBD1 matching over 7 bases. Germline V gene lookup returns CDR1 MNHEY and CDR2 SVGAGI. V lost 6 bases, J lost 5 bases, and 9 bases stayed unmatched. The CDR3 is 14 residues long.

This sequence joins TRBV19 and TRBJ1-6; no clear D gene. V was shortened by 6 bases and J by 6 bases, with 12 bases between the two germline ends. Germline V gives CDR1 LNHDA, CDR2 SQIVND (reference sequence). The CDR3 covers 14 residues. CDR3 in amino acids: CASRRDGSNSPLHF. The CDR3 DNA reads TGTGCCAGTAGACGAGACGGGAGTAATTCACCCCTCCACTTT.

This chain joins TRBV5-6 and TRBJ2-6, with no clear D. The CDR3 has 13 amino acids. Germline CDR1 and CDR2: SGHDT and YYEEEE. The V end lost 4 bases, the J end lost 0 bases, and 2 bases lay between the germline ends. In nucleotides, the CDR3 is TGTGCCAGCAGCCTCTCTGGGGCCAACGTCCTGACTTTC. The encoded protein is CASSLSGANVLTF.

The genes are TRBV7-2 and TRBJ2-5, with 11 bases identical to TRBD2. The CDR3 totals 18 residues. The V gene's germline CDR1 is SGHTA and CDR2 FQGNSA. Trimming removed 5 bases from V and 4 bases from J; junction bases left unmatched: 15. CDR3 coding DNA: TGTGCCAGCAGCCCGGGGGTACTAGCGGGGGCGGTATTAGAGACCCAGTACTTC. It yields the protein CASSPGVLAGAVLETQYF.

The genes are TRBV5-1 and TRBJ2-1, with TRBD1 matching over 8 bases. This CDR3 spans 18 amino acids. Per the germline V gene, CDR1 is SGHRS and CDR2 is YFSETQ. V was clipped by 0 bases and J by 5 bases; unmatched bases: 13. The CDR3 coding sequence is TGCGCCAGCAGCTTGGAGGGGACAGGCCCGCCTCATGACAATGAGCAGTTCTTC. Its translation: CASSLEGTGPPHDNEQFF. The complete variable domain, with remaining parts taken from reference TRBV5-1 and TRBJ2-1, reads KAGVTQTPRYLIKTRGQQVTLSCSPISGHRSVSWYQQTPGQGLQFLFEYFSETQRNKGNFPGRFSGRQFSNSRSEMNVSTLELGDSALYLCASSLEGTGPPHDNEQFFGPGTRLTVL.

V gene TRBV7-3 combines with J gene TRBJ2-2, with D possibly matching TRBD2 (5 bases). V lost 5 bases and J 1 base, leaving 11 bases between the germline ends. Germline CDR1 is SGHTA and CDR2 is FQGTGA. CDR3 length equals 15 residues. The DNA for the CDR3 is TGTGCCAGCAGCCCTCCCGGAGGGAACACCGGGGAGCTGTTTTTT. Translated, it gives CASSPPGGNTGELFF.

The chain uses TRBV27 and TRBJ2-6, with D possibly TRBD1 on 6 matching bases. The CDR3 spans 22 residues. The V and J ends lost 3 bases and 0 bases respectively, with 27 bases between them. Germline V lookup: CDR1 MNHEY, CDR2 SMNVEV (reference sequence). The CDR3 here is CASSFTVAIIGTSSSGANVLTF. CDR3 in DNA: TGTGCCAGCAGTTTTACCGTGGCCATTATCGGGACAAGCTCCTCTGGGGCCAACGTCCTGACTTTC.

The CDR3 is CASSVSAGDNEQFF. CDR3 DNA sequence: TGTGCCAGCAGCGTATCAGCGGGTGACAATGAGCAGTTCTTC. V is TRBV9 and J is TRBJ2-1; D may be TRBD2 (6 bases). Germline-derived CDR1 and CDR2 are SGDLS and YYNGEE. The V end was cut by 1 base, the J end by 5 bases, with 10 bases between. The CDR3 length is 14 residues.

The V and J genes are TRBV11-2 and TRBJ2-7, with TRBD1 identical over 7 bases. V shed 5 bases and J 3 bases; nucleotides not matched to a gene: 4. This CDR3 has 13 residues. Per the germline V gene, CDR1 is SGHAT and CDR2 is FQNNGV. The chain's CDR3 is CASSRDRYYEQYF. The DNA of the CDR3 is TGTGCCAGCAGCCGGGACAGATACTACGAGCAGTACTTC.